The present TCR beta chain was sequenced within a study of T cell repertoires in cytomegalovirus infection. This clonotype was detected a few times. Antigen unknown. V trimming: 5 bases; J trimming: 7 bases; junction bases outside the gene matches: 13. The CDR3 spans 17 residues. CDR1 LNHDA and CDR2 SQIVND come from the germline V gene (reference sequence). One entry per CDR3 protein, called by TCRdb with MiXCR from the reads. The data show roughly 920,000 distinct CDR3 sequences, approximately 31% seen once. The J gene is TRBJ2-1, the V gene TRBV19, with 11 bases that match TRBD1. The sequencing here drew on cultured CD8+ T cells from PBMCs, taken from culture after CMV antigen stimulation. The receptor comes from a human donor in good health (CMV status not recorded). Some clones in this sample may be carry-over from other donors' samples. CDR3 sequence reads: CASSPRTGGLIGNEQFF. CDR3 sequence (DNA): TGTGCCAGTAGTCCCAGGACAGGGGGCCTCATCGGGAATGAGCAGTTCTTC.